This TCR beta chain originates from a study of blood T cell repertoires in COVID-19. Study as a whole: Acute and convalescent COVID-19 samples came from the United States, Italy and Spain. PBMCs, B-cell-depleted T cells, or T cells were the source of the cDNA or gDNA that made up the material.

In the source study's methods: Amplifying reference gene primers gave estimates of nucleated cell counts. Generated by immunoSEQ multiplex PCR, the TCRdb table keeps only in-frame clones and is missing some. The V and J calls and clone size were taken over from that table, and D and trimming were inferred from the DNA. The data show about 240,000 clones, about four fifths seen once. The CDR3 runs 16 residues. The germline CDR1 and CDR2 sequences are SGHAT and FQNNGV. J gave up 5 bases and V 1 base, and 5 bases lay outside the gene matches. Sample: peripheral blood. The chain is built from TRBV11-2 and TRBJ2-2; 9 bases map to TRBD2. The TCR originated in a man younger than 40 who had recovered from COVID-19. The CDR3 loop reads CASSLVASGETGELFF. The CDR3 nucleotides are TGTGCCAGCAGCTTAGTAGCTAGCGGGGAAACCGGGGAGCTGTTTTTT.